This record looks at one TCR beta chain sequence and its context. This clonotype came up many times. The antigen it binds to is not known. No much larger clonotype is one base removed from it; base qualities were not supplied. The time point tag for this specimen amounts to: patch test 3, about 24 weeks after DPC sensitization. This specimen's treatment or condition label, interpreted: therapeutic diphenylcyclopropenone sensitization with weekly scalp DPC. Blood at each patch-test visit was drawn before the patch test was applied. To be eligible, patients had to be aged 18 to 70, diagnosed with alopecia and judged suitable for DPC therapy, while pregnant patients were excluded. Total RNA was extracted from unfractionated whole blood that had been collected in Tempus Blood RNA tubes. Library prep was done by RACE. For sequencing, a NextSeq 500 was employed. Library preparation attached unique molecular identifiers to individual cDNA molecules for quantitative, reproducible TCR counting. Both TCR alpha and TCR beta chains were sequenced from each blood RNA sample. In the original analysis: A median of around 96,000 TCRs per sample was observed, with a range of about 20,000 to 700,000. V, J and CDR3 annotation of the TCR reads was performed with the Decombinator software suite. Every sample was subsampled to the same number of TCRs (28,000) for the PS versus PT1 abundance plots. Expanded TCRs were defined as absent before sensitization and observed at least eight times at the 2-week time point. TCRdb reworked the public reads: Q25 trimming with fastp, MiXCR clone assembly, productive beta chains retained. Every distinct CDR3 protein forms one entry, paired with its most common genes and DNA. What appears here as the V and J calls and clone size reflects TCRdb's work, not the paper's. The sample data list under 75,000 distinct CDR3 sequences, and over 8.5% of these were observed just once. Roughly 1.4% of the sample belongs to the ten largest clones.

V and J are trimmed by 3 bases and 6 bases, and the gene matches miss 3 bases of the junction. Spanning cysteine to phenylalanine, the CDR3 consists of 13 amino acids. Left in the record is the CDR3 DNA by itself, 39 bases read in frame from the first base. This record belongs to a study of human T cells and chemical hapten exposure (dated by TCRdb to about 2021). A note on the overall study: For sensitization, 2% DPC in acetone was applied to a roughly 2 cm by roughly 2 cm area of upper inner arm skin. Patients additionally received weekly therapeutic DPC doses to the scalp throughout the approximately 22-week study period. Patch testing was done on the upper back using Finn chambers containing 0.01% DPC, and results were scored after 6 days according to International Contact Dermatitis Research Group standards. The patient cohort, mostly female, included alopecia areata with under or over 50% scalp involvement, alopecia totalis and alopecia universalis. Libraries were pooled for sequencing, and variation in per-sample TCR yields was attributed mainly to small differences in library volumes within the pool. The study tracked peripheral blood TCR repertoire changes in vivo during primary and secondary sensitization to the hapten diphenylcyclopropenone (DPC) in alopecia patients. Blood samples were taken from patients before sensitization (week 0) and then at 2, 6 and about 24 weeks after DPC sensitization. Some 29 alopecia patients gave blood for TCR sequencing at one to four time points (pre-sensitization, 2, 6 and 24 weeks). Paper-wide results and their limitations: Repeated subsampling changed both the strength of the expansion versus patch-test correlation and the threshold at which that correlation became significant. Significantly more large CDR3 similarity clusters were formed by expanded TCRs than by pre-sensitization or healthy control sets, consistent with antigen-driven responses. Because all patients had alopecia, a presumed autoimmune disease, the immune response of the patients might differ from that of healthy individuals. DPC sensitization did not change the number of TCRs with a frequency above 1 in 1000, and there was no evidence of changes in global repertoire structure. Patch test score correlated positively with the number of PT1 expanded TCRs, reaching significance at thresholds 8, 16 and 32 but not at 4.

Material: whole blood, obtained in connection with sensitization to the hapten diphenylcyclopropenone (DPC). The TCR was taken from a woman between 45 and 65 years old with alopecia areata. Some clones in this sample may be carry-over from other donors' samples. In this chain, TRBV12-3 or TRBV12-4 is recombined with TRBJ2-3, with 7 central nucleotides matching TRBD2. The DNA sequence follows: TGTGCCAGCAGTTTGCTAGCGGTGGATACGCAGTATTTT. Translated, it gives CASSLLAVDTQYF.